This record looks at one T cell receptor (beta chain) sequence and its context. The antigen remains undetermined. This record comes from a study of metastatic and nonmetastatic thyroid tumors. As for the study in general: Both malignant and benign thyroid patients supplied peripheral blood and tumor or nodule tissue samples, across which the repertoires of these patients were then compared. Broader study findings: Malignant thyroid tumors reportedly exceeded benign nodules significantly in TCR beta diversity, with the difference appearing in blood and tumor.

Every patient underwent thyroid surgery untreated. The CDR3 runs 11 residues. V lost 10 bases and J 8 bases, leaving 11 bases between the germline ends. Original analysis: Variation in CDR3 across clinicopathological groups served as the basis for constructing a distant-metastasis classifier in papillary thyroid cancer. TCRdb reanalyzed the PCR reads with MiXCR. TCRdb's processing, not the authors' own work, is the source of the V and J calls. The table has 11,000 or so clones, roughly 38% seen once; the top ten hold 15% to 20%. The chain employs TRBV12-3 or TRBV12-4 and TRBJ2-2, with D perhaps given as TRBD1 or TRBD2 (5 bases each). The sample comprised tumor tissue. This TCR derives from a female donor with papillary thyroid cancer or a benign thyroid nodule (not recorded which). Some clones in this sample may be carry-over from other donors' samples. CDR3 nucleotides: TGTGCCACCTCTGGGGGAGGGGAGCTGTTTTTT. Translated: CATSGGGELFF.